A single sample is the source of the 9 T cell receptor beta chains below, sequenced in a study of a mutant IDH1 vaccine in newly diagnosed glioma. Clones were sequenced by immunoSEQ multiplex PCR, and TCRdb holds only the in-frame ones, with some missing. The sample consists of tens of thousands of clones, approximately 80% of them appearing once. The time point is: baseline, week 1 (first vaccination visit). Treatment: pre-vaccination baseline after standard-of-care therapy. Specimen: PBMCs, collected from a glioma patient treated with radiotherapy, temozolomide or both. The receptors were sampled from a woman between 40 and 55 years old with glioma.

CDR3 in DNA: TGTGCCAGCAGCTTTCAGGGGGGCAGGTTGAACACTGAAGCTTTCTTT. Its translation: CASSFQGGRLNTEAFF. The J gene is TRBJ1-1, the V gene TRBV7-2, with TRBD1 matching 7 bases. Germline trimming cut 3 bases from V and 0 bases from J; bases unmatched to any gene: 7. There are 16 residues in the CDR3. Per germline, CDR1 SGHTA and CDR2 FQGNSA.

The chain recombines TRBV7-9 with TRBJ2-7; TRBD2 might be the D (6 bases). V was clipped by 5 bases and J by 4 bases, with 12 bases between them. Germline CDR1 and CDR2: SEHNR and FQNEAQ (reference sequence). The length of the CDR3 is 13 residues. The CDR3: CASSPGAEYEQYF. CDR3 DNA sequence: TGTGCCAGCAGCCCGGGAGCCGAGTACGAGCAGTACTTC.

This rearrangement joins TRBV10-3 to TRBJ2-7; TRBD2 matches 11 bases. There are 14 residues in the CDR3. The ends lost 6 bases at V and 1 base at J; junction bases unmatched: 2. Germline values: CDR1 ENHRY, CDR2 SYGVKD. CDR3 coding DNA: TGTGCCATCAGGAGACTAGCGGGGTCCTACGAGCAGTACTTC. This gives the protein CAIRRLAGSYEQYF.

This clone showed up just a few times. The chain carries TRBV7-2 and TRBJ2-7; D is unresolved. Trimming cost V 2 bases and J 2 bases, with 13 bases left between them. Germline assignment: CDR1 SGHTA and CDR2 FQGNSA. This CDR3 region has 15 residues. The CDR3 protein is CASSLNSLSTYEQYF. DNA for the CDR3: TGTGCCAGCAGCTTAAACAGCCTTAGTACCTACGAGCAGTACTTC. The full variable domain, completed using reference TRBV7-2 and TRBJ2-7, is GAGVSQSPSNKVTEKGKDVELRCDPISGHTALYWYRQSLGQGLEFLIYFQGNSAPDKSGLPSDRFSAERTGGSVSTLTIQRTQQEDSAVYLCASSLNSLSTYEQYFGPGTRLTVT.

The chain has TRBV7-2 and TRBJ2-6; either TRBD1 or TRBD2 may fit D (5 bases each). This CDR3 spans 17 amino acids. Germline V CDR1 and CDR2: SGHTA, FQGNSA. V was shortened by 3 bases and J by 0 bases, with 12 bases between the two germline ends. CDR3 region: CASSLAGTSSGANVLTF. The CDR3 DNA is TGTGCCAGCAGCTTGGCCGGGACGTCCTCTGGGGCCAACGTCCTGACTTTC.

V gene TRBV2 combines with J gene TRBJ1-2; D is undetermined. This CDR3 comprises 12 residues. CDR1 is SNHLY and CDR2 is FYNNEI in the germline V gene. The V end lost 4 bases, the J end lost 0 bases, and 3 bases lay between the germline ends. This CDR3 reads CASSGANYGYTF. The CDR3 DNA sequence: TGTGCCAGCAGTGGAGCTAACTATGGCTACACCTTC.

This clone appeared a few times. The rearrangement uses TRBV6-4 and TRBJ2-7, with TRBD2 matching over 16 bases. The length of the CDR3 is 18 residues. V was pared by 2 bases and J by 3 bases, with 7 bases of the junction left unmatched. Germline CDR1 MRHNA, CDR2 SNTAGT. CDR3 nucleotide sequence: TGTGCCAGCAGTGACCTGGGACTAGCGGGGGGGCCGGTCTACGAGCAGTACTTC. It is translated as CASSDLGLAGGPVYEQYF.

This clone has more than one count but fewer than ten. The chain joins TRBV5-1 to TRBJ1-1; 11 bases are a match to TRBD1. The V and J ends lost 3 bases and 1 base, in that order; junction bases with no gene match: 2. From germline, CDR1 is SGHRS and CDR2 YFSETQ. The CDR3 has 15 amino acids. The CDR3 region has the DNA TGCGCCAGCAGCTCGGGGACAGGGGGGAACACTGAAGCTTTCTTT. This encodes CASSSGTGGNTEAFF.

The chain recombines TRBV5-1 with TRBJ2-2; 9 bases line up with TRBD2. Germline assignment: CDR1 SGHRS and CDR2 YFSETQ. The junction had 1 base not matched to a gene; V was cut back by 0 bases and J by 4 bases. This CDR3 contains 15 residues. In DNA form, the CDR3 reads TGCGCCAGCAGCTTGGTTAGCGGGGGCACCGGGGAGCTGTTTTTT. Translated, it gives CASSLVSGGTGELFF. The full variable domain, rest sourced from reference TRBV5-1 and TRBJ2-2, is KAGVTQTPRYLIKTRGQQVTLSCSPISGHRSVSWYQQTPGQGLQFLFEYFSETQRNKGNFPGRFSGRQFSNSRSEMNVSTLELGDSALYLCASSLVSGGTGELFFGEGSRLTVL.